Described below is a single T cell receptor beta chain sequence and its context. The source of the sample is a study of shared clonotypes between healthy human individuals. V was trimmed by 5 bases and J by 6 bases, leaving 13 bases between them. The CDR3 covers 14 residues. From germline, CDR1 is SEHNR and CDR2 FQNEAQ (reference sequence). Generated by immunoSEQ multiplex PCR, the TCRdb table keeps only in-frame clones and is missing some. The sample yields fewer than 3 million clones, 80% to 95% seen once. Study donors comprised healthy, HIV-negative adults devoid of recent acute infection or vaccination.

J is TRBJ2-2 and V is TRBV7-9; no firm D call. Sequencing was performed on naive CD4+ T cells from PBMCs. Subset of the sample: CD45RA+ positively selected. This clonotype originated in a man aged 18 to 35 in good health. Some clones in this sample may be carry-over from other donors' samples. The CDR3, as DNA: TGTGCCAGCAGCCCCCGAGGTGGGCCCGGGGAGCTGTTTTTT. Its translation is CASSPRGGPGELFF.